A single sample gave rise to the 10 T cell receptor beta chains below, sequenced in a study of T cell repertoires in cytomegalovirus infection. Which antigens these TCRs recognize remains unknown. A single record per CDR3 protein comes from TCRdb applying MiXCR to the reads. Of roughly 350,000 distinct CDR3 sequences in the sample, 34% were seen once. Sequenced here: cultured PBMCs, sampled from culture after CMV antigen stimulation. The source is a human donor in good health (CMV status not recorded). Some clones in this sample may be carry-over from other donors' samples.

The chain is built from TRBV7-2 and TRBJ1-1, with 7 bases matching TRBD1. The CDR3 has 14 residues. Losses at the gene ends were 5 bases for V and 7 bases for J; bases not matched to a gene: 10. The germline V gene has CDR1 SGHTA and CDR2 FQGNSA. The CDR3 nucleotides read TGTGCCAGCAGCCGAGGGGGCAACAGGGGTGAAGCTTTCTTT. It encodes CASSRGGNRGEAFF.

This chain joins TRBV10-3 and TRBJ1-5; no clear D gene. CDR1 is ENHRY and CDR2 is SYGVKD in the germline V gene. CDR3 size: 12 residues. V lost 2 bases and J lost 7, with 6 bases in between. CDR3 DNA: TGTGCCATCAGTGAGGGTAAACAGCCCCAGCATTTT. As protein: CAISEGKQPQHF.

The V gene is TRBV5-6, the J gene TRBJ2-2; the match to TRBD2 covers 8 bases. V shed 4 bases, J shed 1 base, and the junction held 6 bases outside the gene matches. Germline values: CDR1 SGHDT, CDR2 YYEEEE. CDR3 length: 16 amino acids. CDR3 DNA: TGTGCCAGCAGCACCATAGCGGGGCTGAACACCGGGGAGCTGTTTTTT. Amino acid sequence: CASSTIAGLNTGELFF.

The sample holds a few counts of this clonotype. The chain recombines TRBV4-1 with TRBJ2-5; 12 positions match TRBD2. V lost 4 bases to trimming and J lost 4 bases; unmatched junction nucleotides: 10. Germline CDR1 is MGHRA and CDR2 is YSYEKL. This CDR3 comprises 17 residues. CDR3 loop: CASSLPGGLAGRETQYF. The CDR3 bases are TGCGCCAGCAGCCTCCCGGGTGGACTAGCGGGACGAGAGACCCAGTACTTC.

V is TRBV5-4 and J is TRBJ2-1; 8 bases agree with TRBD2. This CDR3 has 13 amino acids. With V trimmed by 5 bases and J by 8 bases, 6 bases remained unmatched. The V gene's germline CDR1 is SGHNT and CDR2 YYREEE (reference sequence). CDR3 in DNA: TGTGCCAGCAGTGGGACTAGTGTCTATGAGCAGTTCTTC. Its translation is CASSGTSVYEQFF.

This clonotype was observed a handful of times. J is TRBJ1-5 and V is TRBV7-2; 7 bases map to TRBD1. CDR3 size: 17 residues. V shed 4 bases, J shed 2 bases, and the junction held 11 bases outside the gene matches. CDR1 is SGHTA, CDR2 FQGNSA, per germline. The CDR3 DNA follows: TGTGCCAGCAGCTCCTCCAGGGGGTTGGGACGCAATCAGCCCCAGCATTTT. Translating gives CASSSSRGLGRNQPQHF.

The rearrangement joins TRBV24-1 to TRBJ2-1; tentatively, D is TRBD2 (6 bases). The length of the CDR3 is 17 residues. V lost 4 bases and J 10 bases, leaving 25 bases between the germline ends. Per germline, CDR1 KGHDR and CDR2 SFDVKD. This CDR3 reads CATSEVSSGTHQAEQFF. The CDR3 DNA follows: TGTGCCACCAGTGAAGTATCGTCCGGGACTCACCAAGCGGAGCAGTTCTTC.

This chain joins TRBV20-1 and TRBJ2-5, with a possible D match to TRBD2 (6 bases). V lost 4 bases, J lost 0 bases, and 15 bases lay in between. Germline assignment: CDR1 DFQATT and CDR2 SNEGSKA (reference sequence). The CDR3 length is 15 residues. The CDR3 bases are TGCAGTGCTATTATCCCACCGGGAGACCAAGAGACCCAGTACTTC. This gives the protein CSAIIPPGDQETQYF.

The chain has TRBV9 and TRBJ2-6; D tentatively reads TRBD1 or TRBD2 (5 bases each). The ends were cut back, 4 bases at V and 0 bases at J, with 14 bases in the middle. Germline V gives CDR1 SGDLS, CDR2 YYNGEE. This CDR3 has 17 amino acids. In DNA, the CDR3 is TGTGCCAGCAGCTGGGGACCGACCCACTCTGGGGCCAACGTCCTGACTTTC. Translated: CASSWGPTHSGANVLTF.

The genes are TRBV6-1 and TRBJ2-7; 7 bases are a match to TRBD2. V gave up 1 base and J gave up 5 bases; unmatched junction bases: 5. From germline, CDR1 is MNHNS and CDR2 SASEGT. This CDR3 is built from 14 residues. The DNA of the CDR3 is TGTGCCAGCAGTGAAGGGGAGGGAGTAGACGAGCAGTACGTC. Translated: CASSEGEGVDEQYV.